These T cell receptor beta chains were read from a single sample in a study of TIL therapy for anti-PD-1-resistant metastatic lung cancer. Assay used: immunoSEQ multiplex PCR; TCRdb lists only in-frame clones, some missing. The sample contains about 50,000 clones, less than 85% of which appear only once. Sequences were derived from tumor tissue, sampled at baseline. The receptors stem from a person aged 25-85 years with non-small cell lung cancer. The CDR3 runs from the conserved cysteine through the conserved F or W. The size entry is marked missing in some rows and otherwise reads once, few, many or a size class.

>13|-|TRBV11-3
CASSSGEDTEAFF
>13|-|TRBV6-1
CASRKDRGYEQYF
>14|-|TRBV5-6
CASSWDPGNQPQHF
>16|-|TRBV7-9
CASSLGGGQRTDTQYF
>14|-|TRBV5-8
CASSLRRGSQPQHF
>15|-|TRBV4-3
CASSQELGRTDTQYF
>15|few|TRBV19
CASSIGVLGDSPLHF
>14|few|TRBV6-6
CASSYLSNTGELFF
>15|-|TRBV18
CASLRDRATNEKLFF
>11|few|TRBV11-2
CASKRAGELFF
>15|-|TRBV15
CATSRDFSFSDEQYF
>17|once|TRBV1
CTSSQLGLAGYQETQYF
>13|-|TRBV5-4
CAGASGTDYEQYF
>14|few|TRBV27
CASSLAGPPYEQYF
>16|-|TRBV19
CASRTTGGYSNQPQHF
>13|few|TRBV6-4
CASSAGARTEAFF
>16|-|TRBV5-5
CASSLAGTDSGNTIYF
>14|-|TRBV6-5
CASRYGTVTGELFF
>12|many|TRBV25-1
CASSDFSYEQYF
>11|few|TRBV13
CASSFNLEAFF
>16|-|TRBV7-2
CASSFHSGSSYNEQFF
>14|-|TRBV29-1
CSVRRDRASNEQFF
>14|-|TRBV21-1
CASNPRDHPYEQYF
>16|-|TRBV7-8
CASSLPGRGSGNTIYF
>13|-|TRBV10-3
CAMNSGTDNEQFF
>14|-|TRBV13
CASSLSGGAYEQYF
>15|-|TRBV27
CASSLGWGGTDTQYF
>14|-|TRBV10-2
CASRTSSSGNTIYF
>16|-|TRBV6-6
CASKNRGGRSTDTQYF
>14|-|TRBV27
CASHRAGGLGEQYF
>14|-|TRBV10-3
CAIRGGTANTEAFF
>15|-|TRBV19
CASQGWRLTGNTIYF
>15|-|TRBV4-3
CASSQARGSTGELFF
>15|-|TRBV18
CASSMSQGPNTEAFF
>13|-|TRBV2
CASSEGGVVGYTF
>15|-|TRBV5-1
CASSFGLSTAYEQYF
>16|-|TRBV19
CASSARDRGLGQPQHF
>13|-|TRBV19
CASSIAGRTEAFF
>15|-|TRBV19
CASSMEGPSTDTQYF
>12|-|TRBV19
CASSGEYNEQFF
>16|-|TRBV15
CATSLGRGADNSPLHF
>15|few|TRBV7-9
CASSSTSGPSYEQYF
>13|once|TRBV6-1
CASRGDRAYEQYF